Here is one T cell receptor (beta chain) with its context. This sample is part of a study of CD8 T cells in Susac syndrome. The CDR3 length is 14 residues. CDR1 is MNHNS and CDR2 is SASEGT in the germline V gene. With 6 bases removed from V and 7 bases from J, the gap between germline ends came to 13 bases. After extraction with the RNeasy kit, roughly 0.5 to 1 ug of the RNA was reverse transcribed using random hexamers. An immunoSEQ multiplex PCR generated amplified TCR beta CDR3 products spanning 54 Vbeta and 13 Jbeta. Using its own MiXCR run on the immunoSEQ multiplex PCR reads, TCRdb lists one record per CDR3 protein. The sample lists under 550,000 distinct CDR3 sequences; more than 80% were seen once.

The TCR was taken from a human donor with multiple sclerosis. The specimen sequenced was CD8+ T cells from PBMCs. The V gene is TRBV6-1, the J gene TRBJ1-6; weak D call: TRBD1 (5 bases). Here the CDR3 reads CASRQVNTNSPLHF. The CDR3 coding sequence is TGTGCCAGCAGACAGGTGAATACGAATTCACCCCTCCACTTT.